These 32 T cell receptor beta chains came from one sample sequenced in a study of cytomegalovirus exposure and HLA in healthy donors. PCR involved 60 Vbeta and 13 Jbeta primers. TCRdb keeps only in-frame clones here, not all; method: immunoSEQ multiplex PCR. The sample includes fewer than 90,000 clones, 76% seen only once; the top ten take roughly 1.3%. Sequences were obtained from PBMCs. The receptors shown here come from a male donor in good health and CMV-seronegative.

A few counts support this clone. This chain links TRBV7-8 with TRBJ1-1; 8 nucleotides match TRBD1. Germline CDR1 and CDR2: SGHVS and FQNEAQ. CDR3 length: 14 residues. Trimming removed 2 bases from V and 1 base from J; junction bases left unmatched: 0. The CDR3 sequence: CASSLQGANTEAFF. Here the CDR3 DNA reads TGTGCCAGCAGCTTACAGGGGGCGAACACTGAAGCTTTCTTT.

CDR3 DNA sequence: TGTGCCAGCAGTTTATACCCACAGGGAGACTATGGCTACACCTTC. It specifies CASSLYPQGDYGYTF. The gene calls are TRBV28 and TRBJ1-2, with D possibly matching TRBD1 (6 bases). V was cut by 1 base and J by 3 bases, with 12 bases left in between. Germline CDR1 is MDHEN and CDR2 is SYDVKM. The CDR3 sequence is 15 residues long.

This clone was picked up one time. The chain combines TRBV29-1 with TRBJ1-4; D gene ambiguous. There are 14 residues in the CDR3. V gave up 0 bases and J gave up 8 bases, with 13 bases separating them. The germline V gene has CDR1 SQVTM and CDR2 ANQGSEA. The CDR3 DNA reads TGCAGCGTTGAAGATTGGAACAGACCAGAAAAACTGTTTTTT. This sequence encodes CSVEDWNRPEKLFF.

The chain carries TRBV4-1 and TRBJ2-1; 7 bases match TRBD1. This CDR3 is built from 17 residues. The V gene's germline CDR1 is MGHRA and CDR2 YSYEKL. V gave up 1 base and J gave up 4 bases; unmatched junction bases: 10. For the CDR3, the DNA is TGCGCCAGCAGCCAAGTTTTTTTGATGGGACAGTACAATGAGCAGTTCTTC. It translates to CASSQVFLMGQYNEQFF.

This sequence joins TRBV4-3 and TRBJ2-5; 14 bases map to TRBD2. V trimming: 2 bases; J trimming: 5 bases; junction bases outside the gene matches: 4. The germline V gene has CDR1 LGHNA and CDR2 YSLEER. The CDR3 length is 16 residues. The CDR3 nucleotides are TGCGCCAGCAGCCAAACCGGGACTAGCGGGAGCGAGACCCAGTACTTC. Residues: CASSQTGTSGSETQYF.

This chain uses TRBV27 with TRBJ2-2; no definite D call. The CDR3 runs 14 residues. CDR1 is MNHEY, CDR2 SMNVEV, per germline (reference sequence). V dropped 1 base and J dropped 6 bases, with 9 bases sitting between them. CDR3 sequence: CASSLWAGSGELFF. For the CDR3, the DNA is TGTGCCAGCAGTTTATGGGCAGGATCCGGGGAGCTGTTTTTT.

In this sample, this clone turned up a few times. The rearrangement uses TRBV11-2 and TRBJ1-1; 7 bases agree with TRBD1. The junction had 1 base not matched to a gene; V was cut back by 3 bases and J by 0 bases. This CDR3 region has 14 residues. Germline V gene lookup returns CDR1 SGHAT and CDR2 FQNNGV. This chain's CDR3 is CASSLGQMNTEAFF. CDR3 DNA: TGTGCCAGCAGCTTGGGACAGATGAACACTGAAGCTTTCTTT. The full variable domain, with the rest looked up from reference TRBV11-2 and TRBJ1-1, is EAGVAQSPRYKIIEKRQSVAFWCNPISGHATLYWYQQILGQGPKLLIQFQNNGVVDDSQLPKDRFSAERLKGVDSTLKIQPAKLEDSAVYLCASSLGQMNTEAFFGQGTRLTVV.

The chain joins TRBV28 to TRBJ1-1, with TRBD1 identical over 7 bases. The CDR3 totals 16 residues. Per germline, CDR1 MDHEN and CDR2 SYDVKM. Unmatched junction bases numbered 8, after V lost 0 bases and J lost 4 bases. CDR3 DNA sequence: TGTGCCAGCAGTTTATGGGGGCGACAGGGTGGCACTGAAGCTTTCTTT. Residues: CASSLWGRQGGTEAFF. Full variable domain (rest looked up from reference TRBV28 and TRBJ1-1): DVKVTQSSRYLVKRTGEKVFLECVQDMDHENMFWYRQDPGLGLRLIYFSYDVKMKEKGDIPEGYSVSREKKERFSLILESASTNQTSMYLCASSLWGRQGGTEAFFGQGTRLTVV.

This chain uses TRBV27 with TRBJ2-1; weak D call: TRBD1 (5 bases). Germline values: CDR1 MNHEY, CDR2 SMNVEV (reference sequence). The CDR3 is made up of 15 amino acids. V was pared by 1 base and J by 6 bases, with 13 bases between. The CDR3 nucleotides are TGTGCCAGCAGTTTATTAGGCAGGGTCCGCAATGAGCAGTTCTTC. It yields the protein CASSLLGRVRNEQFF.

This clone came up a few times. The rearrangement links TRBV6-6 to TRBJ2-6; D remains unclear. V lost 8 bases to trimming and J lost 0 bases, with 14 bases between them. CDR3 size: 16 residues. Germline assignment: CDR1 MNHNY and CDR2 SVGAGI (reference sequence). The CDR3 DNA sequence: TGTGCCAGCCGAGAGAACAGCTACTCTGGGGCCAACGTCCTGACTTTC. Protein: CASRENSYSGANVLTF.

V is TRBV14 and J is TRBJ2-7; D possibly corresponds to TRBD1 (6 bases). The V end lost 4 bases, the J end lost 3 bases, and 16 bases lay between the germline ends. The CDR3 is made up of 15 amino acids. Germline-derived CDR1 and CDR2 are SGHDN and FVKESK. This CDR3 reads CASSPTGRPYYEQYF. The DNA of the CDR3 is TGTGCCAGCAGCCCTACAGGGCGGCCCTACTACGAGCAGTACTTC.

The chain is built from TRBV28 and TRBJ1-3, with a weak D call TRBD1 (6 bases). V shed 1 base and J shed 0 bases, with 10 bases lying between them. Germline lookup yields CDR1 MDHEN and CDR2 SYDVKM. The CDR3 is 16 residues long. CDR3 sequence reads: CASSLFNRASGNTIYF. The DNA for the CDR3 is TGTGCCAGCAGTTTATTCAACAGGGCCTCTGGAAACACCATATATTTT.

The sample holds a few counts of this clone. The CDR3 is CASSLQGQFNEKLFF. CDR3 sequence (DNA): TGTGCCAGCAGCTTACAGGGACAGTTTAATGAAAAACTGTTTTTT. The chain carries TRBV7-9 and TRBJ1-4; 7 nucleotides match TRBD1. V was clipped by 2 bases and J by 4 bases; unmatched bases: 4. The CDR3 sequence is 15 residues long. Germline V gene lookup returns CDR1 SEHNR and CDR2 FQNEAQ (reference sequence).

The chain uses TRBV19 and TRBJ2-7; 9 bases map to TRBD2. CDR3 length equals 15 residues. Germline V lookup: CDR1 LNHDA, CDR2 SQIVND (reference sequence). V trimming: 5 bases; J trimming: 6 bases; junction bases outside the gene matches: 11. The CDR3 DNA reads TGTGCCAGTAGTTCCCATAGCGGGGGAACGGGCGAGCAGTACTTC. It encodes CASSSHSGGTGEQYF.

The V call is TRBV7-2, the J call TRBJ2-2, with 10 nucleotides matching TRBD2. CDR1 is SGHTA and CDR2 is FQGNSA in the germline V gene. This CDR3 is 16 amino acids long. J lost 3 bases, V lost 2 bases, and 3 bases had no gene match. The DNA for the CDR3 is TGTGCCAGCAGCTTATCTGGACTAGCGGACACCGGGGAGCTGTTTTTT. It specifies CASSLSGLADTGELFF. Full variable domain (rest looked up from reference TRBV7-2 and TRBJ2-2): GAGVSQSPSNKVTEKGKDVELRCDPISGHTALYWYRQSLGQGLEFLIYFQGNSAPDKSGLPSDRFSAERTGGSVSTLTIQRTQQEDSAVYLCASSLSGLADTGELFFGEGSRLTVL.

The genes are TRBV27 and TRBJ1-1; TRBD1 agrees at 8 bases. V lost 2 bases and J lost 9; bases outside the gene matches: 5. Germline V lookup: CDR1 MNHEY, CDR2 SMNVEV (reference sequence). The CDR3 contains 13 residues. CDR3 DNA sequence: TGTGCCAGCAGTTTAGTACAGGGGGGCCAAGCTTTCTTT. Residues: CASSLVQGGQAFF.

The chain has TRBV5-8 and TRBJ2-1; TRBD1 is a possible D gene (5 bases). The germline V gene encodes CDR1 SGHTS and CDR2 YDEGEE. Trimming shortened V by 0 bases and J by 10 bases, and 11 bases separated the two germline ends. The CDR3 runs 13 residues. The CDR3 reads CASSLARGIEQFF. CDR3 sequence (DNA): TGTGCCAGCAGCTTGGCTAGGGGTATAGAGCAGTTCTTC.

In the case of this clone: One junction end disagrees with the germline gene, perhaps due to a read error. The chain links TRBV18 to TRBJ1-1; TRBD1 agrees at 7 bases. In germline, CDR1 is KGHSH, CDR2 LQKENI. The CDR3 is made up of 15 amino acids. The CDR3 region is CASSPGQAGNIEAFF. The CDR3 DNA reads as TGTGCCAGCTCACCTGGACAGGCCGGGAACATTGAAGCTTTCTTT.

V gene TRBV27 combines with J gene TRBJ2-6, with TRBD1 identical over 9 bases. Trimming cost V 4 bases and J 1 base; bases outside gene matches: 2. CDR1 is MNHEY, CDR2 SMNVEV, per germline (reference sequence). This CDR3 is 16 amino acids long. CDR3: CASSYGTGSGANVLTF. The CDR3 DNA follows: TGTGCCAGCAGTTACGGGACAGGGTCTGGGGCCAACGTCCTGACTTTC.

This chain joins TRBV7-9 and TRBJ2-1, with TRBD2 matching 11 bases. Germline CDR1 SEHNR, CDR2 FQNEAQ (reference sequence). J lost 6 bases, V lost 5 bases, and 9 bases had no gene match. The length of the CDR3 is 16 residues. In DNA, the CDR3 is TGTGCCAGCAGCCTAGATGTAGCGGGAGGGCTCAATGAGCAGTTCTTC. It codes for CASSLDVAGGLNEQFF. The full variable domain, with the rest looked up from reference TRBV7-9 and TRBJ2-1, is DTGVSQNPRHKITKRGQNVTFRCDPISEHNRLYWYRQTLGQGPEFLTYFQNEAQLEKSRLLSDRFSAERPKGSFSTLEIQRTEQGDSAMYLCASSLDVAGGLNEQFFGPGTRLTVL.

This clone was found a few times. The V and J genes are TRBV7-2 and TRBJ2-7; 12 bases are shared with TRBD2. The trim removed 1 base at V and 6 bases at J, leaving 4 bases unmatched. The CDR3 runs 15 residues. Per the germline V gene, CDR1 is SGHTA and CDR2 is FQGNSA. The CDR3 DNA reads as TGTGCCAGCAGCTTAGGGCTAGCGGGGGGGCCCGAGCAGTACTTC. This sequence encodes CASSLGLAGGPEQYF.

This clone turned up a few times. Here the CDR3 DNA reads TGCGCCAGCAGTGTCGGCAGGGTGAACACTGAAGCTTTCTTT. It encodes CASSVGRVNTEAFF. This chain uses TRBV10-1 with TRBJ1-1; D perhaps matches TRBD1 (5 bases). Trimming shortened V by 4 bases and J by 0 bases, and 9 bases separated the two germline ends. CDR3 length: 14 amino acids. Germline CDR1 reads WNHNN; CDR2 reads SYGVQD (reference sequence).

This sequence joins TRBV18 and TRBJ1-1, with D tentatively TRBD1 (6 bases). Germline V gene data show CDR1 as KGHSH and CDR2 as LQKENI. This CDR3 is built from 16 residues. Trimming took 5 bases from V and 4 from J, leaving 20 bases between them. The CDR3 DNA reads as TGTGCCAGCTCAAACGTAGGACAGTCAATCTCCACTGAAGCTTTCTTT. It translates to CASSNVGQSISTEAFF.

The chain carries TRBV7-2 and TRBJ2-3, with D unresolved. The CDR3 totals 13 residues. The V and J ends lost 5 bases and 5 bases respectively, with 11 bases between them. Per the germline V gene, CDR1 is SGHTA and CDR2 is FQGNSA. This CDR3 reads CASSPSRLDTQYF. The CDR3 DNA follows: TGTGCCAGCAGCCCCTCGAGGCTAGATACGCAGTATTTT.

The CDR3 here is CASRTPGQGTYEQYF. In nucleotides, the CDR3 is TGCGCCAGCAGGACCCCGGGACAGGGGACCTACGAGCAGTACTTC. The genes are TRBV10-2 and TRBJ2-7; 10 nucleotides agree with TRBD1. The junction had 7 bases not matched to a gene; V was cut back by 6 bases and J by 2 bases. The CDR3 covers 15 residues. The germline CDR1 and CDR2 sequences are WSHSY and SAAADI.

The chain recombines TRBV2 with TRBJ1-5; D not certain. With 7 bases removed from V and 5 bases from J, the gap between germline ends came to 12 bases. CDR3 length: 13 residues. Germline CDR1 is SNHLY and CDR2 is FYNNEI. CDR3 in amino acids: CASMQTRDQPQHF. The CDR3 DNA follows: TGTGCCAGCATGCAGACCCGGGATCAGCCCCAGCATTTT.

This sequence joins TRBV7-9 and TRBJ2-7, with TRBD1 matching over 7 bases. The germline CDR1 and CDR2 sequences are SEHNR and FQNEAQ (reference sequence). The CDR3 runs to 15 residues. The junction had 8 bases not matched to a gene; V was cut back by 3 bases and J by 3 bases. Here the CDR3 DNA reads TGTGCCAGCAGCTTGAGCCGGGACAGCCTCTACGAGCAGTACTTC. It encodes CASSLSRDSLYEQYF. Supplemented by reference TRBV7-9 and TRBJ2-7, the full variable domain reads DTGVSQNPRHKITKRGQNVTFRCDPISEHNRLYWYRQTLGQGPEFLTYFQNEAQLEKSRLLSDRFSAERPKGSFSTLEIQRTEQGDSAMYLCASSLSRDSLYEQYFGPGTRLTVT.

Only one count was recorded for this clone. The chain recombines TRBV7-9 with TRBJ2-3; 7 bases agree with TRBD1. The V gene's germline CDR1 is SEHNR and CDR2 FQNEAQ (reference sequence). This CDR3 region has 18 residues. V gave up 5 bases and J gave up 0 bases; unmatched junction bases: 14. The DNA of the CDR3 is TGTGCCAGCAGCCGCCGGGACAGTCTTACATCGAGCACAGATACGCAGTATTTT. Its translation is CASSRRDSLTSSTDTQYF.

CDR3 in DNA: TGTGCCAGCTCCGGGGGGATAGGGGGCGAGCAGTACTTC. Translated: CASSGGIGGEQYF. The chain is built from TRBV18 and TRBJ2-7; maybe TRBD2 (7 bases). The CDR3 loop spans 13 amino acids. The V gene's germline CDR1 is KGHSH and CDR2 LQKENI. V dropped 6 bases and J dropped 6 bases, with 15 bases sitting between them.

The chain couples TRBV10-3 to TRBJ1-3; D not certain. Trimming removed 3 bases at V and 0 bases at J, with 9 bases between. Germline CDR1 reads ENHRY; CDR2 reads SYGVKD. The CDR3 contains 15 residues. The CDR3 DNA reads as TGTGCCATCAGTGATTTGACTGACTCTGGAAACACCATATATTTT. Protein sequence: CAISDLTDSGNTIYF.

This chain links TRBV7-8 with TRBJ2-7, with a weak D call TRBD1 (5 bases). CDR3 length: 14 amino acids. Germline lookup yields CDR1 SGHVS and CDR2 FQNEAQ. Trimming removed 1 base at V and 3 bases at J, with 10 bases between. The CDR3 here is CASSLGGSLYEQYF. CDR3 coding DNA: TGTGCCAGCAGCTTAGGGGGCAGCCTCTACGAGCAGTACTTC. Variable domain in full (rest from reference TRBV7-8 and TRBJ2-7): GAGVSQSPRYKVAKRGQDVALRCDPISGHVSLFWYQQALGQGPEFLTYFQNEAQLDKSGLPSDRFFAERPEGSVSTLKIQRTQQEDSAVYLCASSLGGSLYEQYFGPGTRLTVT.

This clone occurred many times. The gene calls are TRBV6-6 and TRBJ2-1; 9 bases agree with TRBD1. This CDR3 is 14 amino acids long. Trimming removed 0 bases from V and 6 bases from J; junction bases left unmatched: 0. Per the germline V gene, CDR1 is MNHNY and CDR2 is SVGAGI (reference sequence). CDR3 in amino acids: CASSYSTGGNEQFF. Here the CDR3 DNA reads TGTGCCAGCAGTTACTCGACAGGGGGCAATGAGCAGTTCTTC.